The rows below give T cell receptor beta chains drawn from one sample of a study of blood T cell repertoires in COVID-19. Sequencing was performed with immunoSEQ multiplex PCR; in TCRdb, only in-frame clones are kept and a portion is missing. Of 35,000 to 45,000 clones in the sample, around 76% were seen once. The sample consisted of peripheral blood. The origin of the receptors is a man between 70 and 80 years old with active or convalescent COVID-19. Each CDR3 is given with its conserved first and last residue. A D gene is named only where the DNA matches it firmly. Rows may omit the clone size; those that give it use once, few, many or a size class.

j_call v_call cdr3_length clone_size d_call cdr3_nt cdr3_aa
TRBJ2-3 TRBV2 15 - TRBD2 TGTGCCAGCAGGACGGGGGTTAGCGGGGCAGATACGCAGTATTTT CASRTGVSGADTQYF
TRBJ1-6 TRBV6-5 14 once - TGTGCCAGCTGGGACAACTCCTATAATTCACCCCTCCACTTT CASWDNSYNSPLHF
TRBJ2-2 TRBV12-5 14 few TRBD1 TGTGCTAGTGTCCCGGGACAGCCCACCGGGGAGCTGTTTTTT CASVPGQPTGELFF
TRBJ1-4 TRBV28 15 once - TGTGCCAGCGGGAGGACCGTTATTACTAATGAAAAACTGTTTTTT CASGRTVITNEKLFF
TRBJ1-5 TRBV10-3 13 - TRBD1 TGTGCCATCGGGACAGGGGGACATCAGCCCCAGCATTTT CAIGTGGHQPQHF
TRBJ2-1 TRBV28 14 once TRBD1 TGTGCCAGCAGTTGGGGACAGGGGGGCAATGAGCAGTTCTTC CASSWGQGGNEQFF
TRBJ1-1 TRBV29-1 11 - - TGCAGCGTTGTAGCAGTCACTGAAGCTTTCTTT CSVVAVTEAFF
TRBJ1-1 TRBV5-1 15 - - TGCGCCAGCAGCATTGGATGGGGGGAGAACGCTGAAGCTTTCTTT CASSIGWGENAEAFF
TRBJ1-2 TRBV30 13 - - TGTGCCTGGGAGGGACCTTGGGGGGATGGCTACACCTTC CAWEGPWGDGYTF
TRBJ2-2 TRBV29-1 16 - TRBD1 TGCAGCGTTGATAGGTCAGGGGGCGCGAACACCGGGGAGCTGTTTTTT CSVDRSGGANTGELFF
TRBJ1-3 TRBV11-3 15 - - TGTGCCAGCAGCTTAGGGCGGTTCTCTGGAAACACCATATATTTT CASSLGRFSGNTIYF
TRBJ1-4 TRBV2 14 - - TGTGCCAGCAGTGACTCCCCCTTCGGGGAAAAACTGTTTTTT CASSDSPFGEKLFF
TRBJ1-3 TRBV30 14 - - TGTGCCTGGAGTCACCCAGGCCATGGAAACACCATATATTTT CAWSHPGHGNTIYF
TRBJ1-2 TRBV28 14 - - TGTGCCACCCCGACAGGCTCGGGCCAGGATGGCTACACCTTC CATPTGSGQDGYTF
TRBJ2-7 TRBV4-2 17 - TRBD2 TGTGCCAGCAGCCAAGACTCTCCGGGGGGGTTATCCTACGAGCAGTACTTC CASSQDSPGGLSYEQYF
TRBJ2-2 TRBV19 15 - TRBD2 TGTGCCAGTAGACTAGCGGATGCGAACACCGGGGAGCTGTTTTTT CASRLADANTGELFF
TRBJ1-4 TRBV9 18 - TRBD1 TGTGCCAGCAGCGTACAGGGGGCGAAGTGGTCTCTTAATGAAAAACTGTTTTTT CASSVQGAKWSLNEKLFF
TRBJ2-3 TRBV7-3 14 - - TGTGCCAGCAGCAGGGGTCAAAGAACAGATACGCAGTATTTT CASSRGQRTDTQYF
TRBJ2-5 TRBV12-5 12 - - TGTGCTAGTGGTTTAACGGTAGAGACCCAGTACTTC CASGLTVETQYF
TRBJ1-2 TRBV6-1 14 - - TGTGCCAGCAGTGAATGGATGGAGTCGGGTGGCTACACCTTC CASSEWMESGGYTF
TRBJ1-6 TRBV2 12 - - TGTGCCAGCAGTCTAGCCCTTTCACCCCTCCACTTT CASSLALSPLHF
TRBJ2-3 TRBV30 14 - - TGTGCCTGGCAGCCACAGGCGACCACAGATACGCAGTATTTT CAWQPQATTDTQYF
TRBJ1-5 TRBV2 15 few - TGTGCCAGCAGTGAAGCGTTACAGGGAAATCAGCCCCAGCATTTT CASSEALQGNQPQHF
TRBJ2-7 TRBV30 14 - - TGTGCCTGGGCGCTTGGCGGGGTTTTTTTAGAGCAGTACTTC CAWALGGVFLEQYF
TRBJ1-2 TRBV28 15 - - TGTGCCAGCAGCACGACTGGGGGCGCGGGGGGTGGCTACACCTTC CASSTTGGAGGGYTF
TRBJ1-2 TRBV27 13 - - TGTGCCAGCAGTCCCACAGTTAACTATGGCTACACCTTC CASSPTVNYGYTF
TRBJ1-2 TRBV6-5 14 - - TGTGCCAGCAGGACCAGGGAAGTTAACTATGGCTACACCTTC CASRTREVNYGYTF
TRBJ1-2 TRBV2 13 few - TGTGCCAGCAGCCAGCGGGGAGACTATGGCTACACCTTC CASSQRGDYGYTF
TRBJ2-1 TRBV5-1 14 few - TGCGCCAGCAGGGGTGACAGACTCCACAATGAGCAGTTCTTC CASRGDRLHNEQFF
TRBJ2-1 TRBV27 14 - - TGTGCCAGCACCAAATCCCGGTCATTCAATGAGCAGTTCTTC CASTKSRSFNEQFF
TRBJ2-1 TRBV6-6 13 once TRBD2 TGTGCCAGCATTCTAACGGGAGGGAATGAGCAGTTCTTC CASILTGGNEQFF
TRBJ1-5 TRBV7-9 12 medium-sized - TGTGCCAGCAGCCCCCTGACAGAAGATCAGCATTTT CASSPLTEDQHF
TRBJ1-1 TRBV19 12 once - TGTGCCAGTAGTGGAGTGGAAACCAGAGCTTTCTTT CASSGVETRAFF
TRBJ2-7 TRBV28 14 - - TGTGCCACAGGGCTCCTCAGGGGTAGCGACGAGCAGTACTTC CATGLLRGSDEQYF
TRBJ2-5 TRBV10-3 15 - - TGTGCCATCAGTGAGTCGGTGGCCAGACAAGAGACCCAGTACTTC CAISESVARQETQYF
TRBJ2-1 TRBV10-1 14 - TRBD2 TGCGCCAGCAGTCAGAGGACTAGCGGGGGGATTCAGTTCTTC CASSQRTSGGIQFF
TRBJ1-3 TRBV19 13 - TRBD1 TGTGCCAGTAGTAACAGGGGAGGAAACACCATATATTTT CASSNRGGNTIYF
TRBJ2-3 TRBV5-4 15 - - TGTGCCAGCAGCCCACGGACAGTTAGCACAGATACGCAGTATTTT CASSPRTVSTDTQYF
TRBJ1-3 TRBV5-1 16 - - TGCGCCAGCAGCTTGGTACCCTCGAGCTCTGGAAACACCATATATTTT CASSLVPSSSGNTIYF
TRBJ2-3 TRBV9 16 - TRBD1 TGTGCCAGCGCTGCAGGGGGAAGTAATGTAGCAGATACGCAGTATTTT CASAAGGSNVADTQYF
TRBJ1-2 TRBV5-6 14 - - TGTGCCAGCAGCAGAGAGGGACTTTCATATGGCTACACCTTC CASSREGLSYGYTF
TRBJ1-3 TRBV28 10 - - TGTGCCAGCTCAGGAAACACCATATATTTT CASSGNTIYF
TRBJ1-3 TRBV7-9 16 - TRBD1 TGTGCCAGCAGTTCCGGGACAGCCTTCTCTGGAAACACCATATATTTT CASSSGTAFSGNTIYF
TRBJ2-3 TRBV27 13 - TRBD2 TGTGCCAGCAGTCCACCCAAGCGGGGGGGATGCCGTTTT CASSPPKRGGCRF
TRBJ2-5 TRBV5-1 14 few TRBD1 TGCGCCAGCAGCCCCAAAGGGACAGCAGAGACCCAGTACTTC CASSPKGTAETQYF